This T cell receptor (beta chain) was sequenced during a study of cytomegalovirus exposure and HLA in healthy donors. The CDR3 consists of 18 residues. Trimming shortened V by 3 bases and J by 0 bases, and 15 bases separated the two germline ends. Germline V gene lookup returns CDR1 LNHDA and CDR2 SQIVND (reference sequence). The PCR ran on 60 Vbeta and 13 Jbeta primers. Produced via immunoSEQ multiplex PCR; TCRdb's table is partial and in-frame only. The table lists about 120,000 clones, approximately 79% of them singletons, with 15% to 20% in the top ten. Each donor was nominally healthy when sampled (though unrecorded immune exposures were likely).

Sequencing was carried out using PBMCs. The V call is TRBV19, the J call TRBJ1-6; a possible D gene is TRBD1 (6 bases). The clonotype originates from a man in his fifties or sixties in good health and CMV-seropositive. The CDR3 region has the DNA TGTGCCAGTAGTATTCGAGGGAGGGGGAGCTCCTATAATTCACCCCTCCACTTT. Amino acid sequence: CASSIRGRGSSYNSPLHF.